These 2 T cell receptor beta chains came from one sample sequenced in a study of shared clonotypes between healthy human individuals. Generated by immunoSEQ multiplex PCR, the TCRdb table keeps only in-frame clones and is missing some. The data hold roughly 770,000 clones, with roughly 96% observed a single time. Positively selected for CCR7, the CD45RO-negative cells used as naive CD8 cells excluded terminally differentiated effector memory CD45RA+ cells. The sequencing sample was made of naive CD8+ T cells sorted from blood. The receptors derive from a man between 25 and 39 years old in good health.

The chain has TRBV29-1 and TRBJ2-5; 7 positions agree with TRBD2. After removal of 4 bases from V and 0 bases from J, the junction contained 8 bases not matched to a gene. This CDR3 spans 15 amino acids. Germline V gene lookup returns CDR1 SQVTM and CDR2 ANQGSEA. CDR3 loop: CSVGFAGDNQETQYF. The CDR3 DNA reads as TGCAGCGTTGGTTTTGCGGGAGACAACCAAGAGACCCAGTACTTC.

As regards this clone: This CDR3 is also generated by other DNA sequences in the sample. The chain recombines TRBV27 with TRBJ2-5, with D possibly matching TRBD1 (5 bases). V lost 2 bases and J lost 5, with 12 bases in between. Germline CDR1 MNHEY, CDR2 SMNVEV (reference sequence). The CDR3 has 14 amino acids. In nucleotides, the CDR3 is TGTGCCAGCAGTTTACTAGGGGCCGAGGAGACCCAGTACTTC. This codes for CASSLLGAEETQYF.